The T cell receptor beta chain described here comes from a study of CD8 T cells in ankylosing spondylitis. This clonotype has more than one count but fewer than ten. What it recognizes is unknown. Study findings and constraints: It appeared that ankylosing spondylitis blood was characterized by a TCR beta motif of several highly homologous variants. Disease-linked clones were reportedly significantly enriched in matched ankylosing spondylitis synovial fluid.

Quantitative 5'-RACE with molecular barcodes produced the TCR beta libraries. TCRdb independently ran MiXCR on the 5' RACE reads; one entry per CDR3 protein. Of hundreds of thousands of distinct CDR3 sequences listed, approximately 10% were seen once; the top ten hold about 0.49%. The CDR3 totals 13 residues. CDR1 and CDR2 (germline): SGDLS, YYNGEE. Trimming removed 0 bases from V and 5 bases from J, with 8 bases in between. The rearrangement uses TRBV9 and TRBJ1-1; no definite D call. Sequencing input: blood, either unsorted or a sorted T cell fraction (not recorded which). The clonotype comes from a male donor with ankylosing spondylitis. The CDR3 region is CASSVVSSTEAFF. CDR3 coding DNA: TGTGCCAGCAGCGTAGTAAGTTCTACTGAAGCTTTCTTT.